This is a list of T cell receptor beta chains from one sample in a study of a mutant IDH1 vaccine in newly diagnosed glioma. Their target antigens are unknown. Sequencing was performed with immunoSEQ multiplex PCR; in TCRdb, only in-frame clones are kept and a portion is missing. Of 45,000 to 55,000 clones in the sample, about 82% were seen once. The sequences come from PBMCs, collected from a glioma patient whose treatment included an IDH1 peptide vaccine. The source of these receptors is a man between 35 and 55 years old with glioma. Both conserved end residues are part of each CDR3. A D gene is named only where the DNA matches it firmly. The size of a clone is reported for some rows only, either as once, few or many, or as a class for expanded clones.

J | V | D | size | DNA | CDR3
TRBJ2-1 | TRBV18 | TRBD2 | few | TGTGCCAGCTCACCGACGTTGTTTAGCGGGAAGGTCCCGAATGAGCAGTTCTTC | CASSPTLFSGKVPNEQFF
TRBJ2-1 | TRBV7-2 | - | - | TGTGCCAGCAGCTTAGCGGTTGTTGGCTACAATGAGCAGTTCTTC | CASSLAVVGYNEQFF
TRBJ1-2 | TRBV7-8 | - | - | TGTGCCAGCAGCTTAGGTAACAGGGTAGGACATGGCTACACCTTC | CASSLGNRVGHGYTF
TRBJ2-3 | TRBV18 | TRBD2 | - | TGTGCCAGCTCACCACCGATAACTAGCGGTTACACAGATACGCAGTATTTT | CASSPPITSGYTDTQYF
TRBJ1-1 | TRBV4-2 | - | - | TGTGCCAGCACCCGAGACCCGAGCGCCTACACTGAAGCTTTCTTT | CASTRDPSAYTEAFF
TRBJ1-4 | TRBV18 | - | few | TGTGCCAGCTCACCAAATCCCGCGGATGAAAAACTGTTTTTT | CASSPNPADEKLFF
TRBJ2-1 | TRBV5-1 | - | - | TGCGCCAGCAGCTTGGAGCTGGGGGCAAGCCCATTCTTC | CASSLELGASPFF
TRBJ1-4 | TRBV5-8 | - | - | TGTGCCAGCAGCTGGAGGACAGCAACTAATGAAAAACTGTTTTTT | CASSWRTATNEKLFF
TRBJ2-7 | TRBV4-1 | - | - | TGCGCCAGCAGCCCCTCCACCAGCTCCTACGAGCAGTACTTC | CASSPSTSSYEQYF
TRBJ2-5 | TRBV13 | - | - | TGTGCCAGCAGCTTAGGACGGGCCGAAGAGACCCAGTACTTC | CASSLGRAEETQYF
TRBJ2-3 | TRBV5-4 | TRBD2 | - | TGTGCCAGCAGCCAGCGGGAGTTCACAGATACGCAGTATTTT | CASSQREFTDTQYF
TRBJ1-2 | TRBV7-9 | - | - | TGTGCCAGCAGCGGACAGAGGGGTATCTATGGCTACACCTTC | CASSGQRGIYGYTF
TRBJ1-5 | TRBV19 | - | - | TGTGCCAGCCGAACCACAAGGTATAGCAATCAGCCCCAGCATTTT | CASRTTRYSNQPQHF
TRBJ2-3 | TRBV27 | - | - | TGTGCCAGCACCGACAGGGATACGCAGTATTTT | CASTDRDTQYF
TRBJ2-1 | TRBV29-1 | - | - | TGCAGTGTAGGGGCCGGCTACAATGAGCAGTTCTTC | CSVGAGYNEQFF
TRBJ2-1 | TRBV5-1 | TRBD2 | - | TGCGCCAGCACCACCTCTAGCGGGAATTACAATGAGCAGTTCTTC | CASTTSSGNYNEQFF
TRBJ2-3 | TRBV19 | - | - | TGTGCCAGTAGTCCCGGGACTGGGTCTAGCACAGATACGCAGTATTTT | CASSPGTGSSTDTQYF
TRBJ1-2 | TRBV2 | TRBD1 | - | TGTGCCAGCAGCCGGGGACAGGGGTTTAACTATGGCTACACCTTC | CASSRGQGFNYGYTF
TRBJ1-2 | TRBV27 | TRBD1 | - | TGTGCCAGCAGTTTATCGTCAGGGGGCTATGGCTACACCTTC | CASSLSSGGYGYTF
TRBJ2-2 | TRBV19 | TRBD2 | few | TGTGCCAGCTTAAAATGGACTAGCGAGAACACCGGGGAGCTGTTTTTT | CASLKWTSENTGELFF
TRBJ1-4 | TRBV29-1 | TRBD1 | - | TGCAGCGTTGAAGATTGGGGGACAGGGCATGAAAAACTGTTTTTT | CSVEDWGTGHEKLFF
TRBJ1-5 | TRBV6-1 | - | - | TGTGCCACCACTCCGAGGTCTAGGCAGCCCCAGCATTTT | CATTPRSRQPQHF
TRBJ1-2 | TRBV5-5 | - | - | TGTGCCAGCAGCTTCGCGGGCCCACCGTGGGGCTACACCTTC | CASSFAGPPWGYTF
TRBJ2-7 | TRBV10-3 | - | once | TGTGCCATCAGTGATACCGGGCCCCAAGACGGAGAGCAGTACTTC | CAISDTGPQDGEQYF
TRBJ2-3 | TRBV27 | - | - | TGTGCCAGCAGATCTCTCACAGATACGCAGTATTTT | CASRSLTDTQYF
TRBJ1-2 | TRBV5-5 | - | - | TGTGCCAGCAGCTTAGGCAATAAGTTGGGTGGCTACACCTTC | CASSLGNKLGGYTF
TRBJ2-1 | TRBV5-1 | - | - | TGCGCCAGCAGCCACAGGGATTCCTACAATGAGCAGTTCTTC | CASSHRDSYNEQFF
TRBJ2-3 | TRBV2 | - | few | TGTGCCAGCAGTGAACCCTTTTATACTACGCAGTATTTT | CASSEPFYTTQYF